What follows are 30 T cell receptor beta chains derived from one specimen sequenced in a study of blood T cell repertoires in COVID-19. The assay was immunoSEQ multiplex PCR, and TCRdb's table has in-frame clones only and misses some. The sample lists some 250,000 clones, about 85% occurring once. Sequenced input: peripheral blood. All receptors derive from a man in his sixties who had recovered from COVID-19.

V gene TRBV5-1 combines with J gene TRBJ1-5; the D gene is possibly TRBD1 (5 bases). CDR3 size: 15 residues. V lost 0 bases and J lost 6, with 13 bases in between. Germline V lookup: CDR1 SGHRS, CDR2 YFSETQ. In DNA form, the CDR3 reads TGCGCCAGCAGCTTGGAAGGGGATCGAATTCAGCCCCAGCATTTT. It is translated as CASSLEGDRIQPQHF.

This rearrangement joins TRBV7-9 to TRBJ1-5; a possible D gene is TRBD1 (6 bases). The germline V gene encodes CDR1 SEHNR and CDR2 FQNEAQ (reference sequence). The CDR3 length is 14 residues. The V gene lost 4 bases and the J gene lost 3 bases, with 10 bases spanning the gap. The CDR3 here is CASSSGQTNQPQHF. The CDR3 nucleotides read TGTGCCAGCAGCTCCGGACAGACCAATCAGCCCCAGCATTTT.

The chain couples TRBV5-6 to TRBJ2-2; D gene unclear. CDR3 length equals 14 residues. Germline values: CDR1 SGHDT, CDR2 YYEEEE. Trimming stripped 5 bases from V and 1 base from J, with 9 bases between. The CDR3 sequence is CASRKSQNTGELFF. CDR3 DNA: TGTGCCAGCAGGAAATCACAGAACACCGGGGAGCTGTTTTTT.

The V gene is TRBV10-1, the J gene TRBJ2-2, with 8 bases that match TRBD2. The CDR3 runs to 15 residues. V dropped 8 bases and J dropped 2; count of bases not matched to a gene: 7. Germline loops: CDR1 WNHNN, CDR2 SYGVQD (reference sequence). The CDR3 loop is CASSTGGTNTGELFF. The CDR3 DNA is TGCGCCAGCTCAACGGGGGGGACTAACACCGGGGAGCTGTTTTTT.

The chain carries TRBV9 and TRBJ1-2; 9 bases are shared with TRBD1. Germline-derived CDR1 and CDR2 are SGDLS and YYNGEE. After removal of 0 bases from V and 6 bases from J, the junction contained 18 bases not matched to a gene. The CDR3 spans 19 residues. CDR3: CASSVGLVGAGQGNDGYTF. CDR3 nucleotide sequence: TGTGCCAGCAGCGTAGGGTTAGTTGGCGCGGGACAGGGTAATGATGGCTACACCTTC.

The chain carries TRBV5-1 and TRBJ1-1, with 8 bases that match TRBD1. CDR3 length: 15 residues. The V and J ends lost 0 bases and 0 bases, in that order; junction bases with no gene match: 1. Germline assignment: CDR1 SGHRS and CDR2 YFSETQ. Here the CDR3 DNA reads TGCGCCAGCAGCTTGGGGACAGGGCTGAACACTGAAGCTTTCTTT. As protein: CASSLGTGLNTEAFF.

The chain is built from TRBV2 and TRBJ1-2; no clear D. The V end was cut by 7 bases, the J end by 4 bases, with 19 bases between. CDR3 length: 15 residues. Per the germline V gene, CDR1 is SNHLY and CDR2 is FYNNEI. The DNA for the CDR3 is TGTGCCAGCATCGGGGTAGGCAAGAATCCCTATGGCTACACCTTC. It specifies CASIGVGKNPYGYTF.

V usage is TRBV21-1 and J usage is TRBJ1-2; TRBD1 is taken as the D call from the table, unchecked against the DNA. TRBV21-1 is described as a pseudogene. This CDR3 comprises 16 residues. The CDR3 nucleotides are TGTGCCAGCAGCAAAGGCGTGACAGGGGTTATAGTTGGCTACACCTTC. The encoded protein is CASSKGVTGVIVGYTF.

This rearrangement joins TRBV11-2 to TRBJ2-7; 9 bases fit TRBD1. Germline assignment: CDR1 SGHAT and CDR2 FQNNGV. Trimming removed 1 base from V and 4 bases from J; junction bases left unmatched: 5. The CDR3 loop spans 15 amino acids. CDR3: CASSLARQGGYEQYF. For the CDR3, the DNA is TGTGCCAGCAGCTTAGCTCGACAGGGGGGTTACGAGCAGTACTTC.

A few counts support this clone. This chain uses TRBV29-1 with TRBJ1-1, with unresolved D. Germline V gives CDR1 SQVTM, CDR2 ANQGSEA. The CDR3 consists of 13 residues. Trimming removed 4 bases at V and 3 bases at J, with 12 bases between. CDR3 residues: CSVVNSRHTEAFF. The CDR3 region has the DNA TGCAGCGTTGTGAATAGCCGACACACTGAAGCTTTCTTT.

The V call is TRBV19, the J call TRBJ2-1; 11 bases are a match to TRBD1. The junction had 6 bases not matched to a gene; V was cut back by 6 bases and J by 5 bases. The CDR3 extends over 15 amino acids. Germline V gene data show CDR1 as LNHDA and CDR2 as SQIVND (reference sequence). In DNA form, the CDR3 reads TGTGCCAGTAGCGGACAGGGGGCGCCCAACAATGAGCAGTTCTTC. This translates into CASSGQGAPNNEQFF.

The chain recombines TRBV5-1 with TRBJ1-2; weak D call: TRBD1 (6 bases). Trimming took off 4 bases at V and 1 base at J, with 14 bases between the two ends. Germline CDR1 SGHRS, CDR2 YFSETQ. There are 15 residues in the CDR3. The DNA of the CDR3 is TGCGCCAGCAGCCAGGACAGTAGCTTTAACTATGGCTACACCTTC. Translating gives CASSQDSSFNYGYTF.

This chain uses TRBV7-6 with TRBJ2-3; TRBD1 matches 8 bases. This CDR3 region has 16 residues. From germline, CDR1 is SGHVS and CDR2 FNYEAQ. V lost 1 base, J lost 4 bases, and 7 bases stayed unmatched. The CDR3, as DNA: TGTGCCAGCAGCTTAGTTGGACAGGGTGTCTCAGATACGCAGTATTTT. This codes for CASSLVGQGVSDTQYF.

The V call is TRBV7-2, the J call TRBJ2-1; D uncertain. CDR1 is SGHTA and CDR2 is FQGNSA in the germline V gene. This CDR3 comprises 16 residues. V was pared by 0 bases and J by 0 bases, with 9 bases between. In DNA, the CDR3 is TGTGCCAGCAGCTTAGCGCCTCGGGTCTCCTACAATGAGCAGTTCTTC. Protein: CASSLAPRVSYNEQFF.

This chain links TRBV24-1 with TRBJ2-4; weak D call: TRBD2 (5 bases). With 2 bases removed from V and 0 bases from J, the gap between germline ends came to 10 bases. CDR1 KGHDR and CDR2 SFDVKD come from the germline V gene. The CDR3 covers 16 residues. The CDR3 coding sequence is TGTGCCACCAGTGATTCGGCGGGCGCAGCCAAAAACATTCAGTACTTC. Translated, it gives CATSDSAGAAKNIQYF.

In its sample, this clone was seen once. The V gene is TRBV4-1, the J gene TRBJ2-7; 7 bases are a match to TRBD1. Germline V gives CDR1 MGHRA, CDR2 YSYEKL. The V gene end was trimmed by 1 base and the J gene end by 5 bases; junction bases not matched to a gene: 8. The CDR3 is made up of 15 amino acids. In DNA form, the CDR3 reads TGCGCCAGCAGCCAAGGCCCGACAGGGAGTGACGAGCAGTACTTC. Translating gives CASSQGPTGSDEQYF.

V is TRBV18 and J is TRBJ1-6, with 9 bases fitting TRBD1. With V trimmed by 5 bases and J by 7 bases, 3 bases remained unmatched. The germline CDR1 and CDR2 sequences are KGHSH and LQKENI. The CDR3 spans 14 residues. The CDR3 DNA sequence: TGTGCCAGCTCAGCTGGACAGGGGAATTCACCCCTCCACTTT. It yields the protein CASSAGQGNSPLHF.

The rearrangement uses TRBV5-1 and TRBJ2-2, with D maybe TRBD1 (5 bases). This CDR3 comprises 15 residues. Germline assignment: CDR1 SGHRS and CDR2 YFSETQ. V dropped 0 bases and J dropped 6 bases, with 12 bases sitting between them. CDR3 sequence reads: CASSLAGQGPGELFF. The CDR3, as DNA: TGCGCCAGCAGCTTGGCCGGGCAGGGTCCCGGGGAGCTGTTTTTT.

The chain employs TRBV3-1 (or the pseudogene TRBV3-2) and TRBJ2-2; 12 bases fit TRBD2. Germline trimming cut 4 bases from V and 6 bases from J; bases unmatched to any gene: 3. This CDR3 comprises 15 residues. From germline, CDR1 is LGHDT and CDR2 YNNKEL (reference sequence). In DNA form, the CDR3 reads TGTGCCAGCAGCCCGACTAGCGGGGGAGCCGGGGAGCTGTTTTTT. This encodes CASSPTSGGAGELFF.

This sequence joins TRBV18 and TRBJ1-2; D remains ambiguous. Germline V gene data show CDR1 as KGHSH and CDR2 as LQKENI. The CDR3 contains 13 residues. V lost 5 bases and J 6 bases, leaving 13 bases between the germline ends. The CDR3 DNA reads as TGTGCCAGCTCAGCTGGAGCCGACCATGGCTACACCTTC. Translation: CASSAGADHGYTF.

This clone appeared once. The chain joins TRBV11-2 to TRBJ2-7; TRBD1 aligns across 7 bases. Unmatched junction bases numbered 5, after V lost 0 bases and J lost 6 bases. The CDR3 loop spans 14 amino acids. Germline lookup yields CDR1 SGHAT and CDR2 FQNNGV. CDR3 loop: CASSLDRGLGEQYF. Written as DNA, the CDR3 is TGTGCCAGCAGCTTAGACAGGGGGTTGGGCGAGCAGTACTTC. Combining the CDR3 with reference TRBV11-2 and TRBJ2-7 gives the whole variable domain EAGVAQSPRYKIIEKRQSVAFWCNPISGHATLYWYQQILGQGPKLLIQFQNNGVVDDSQLPKDRFSAERLKGVDSTLKIQPAKLEDSAVYLCASSLDRGLGEQYFGPGTRLTVT.

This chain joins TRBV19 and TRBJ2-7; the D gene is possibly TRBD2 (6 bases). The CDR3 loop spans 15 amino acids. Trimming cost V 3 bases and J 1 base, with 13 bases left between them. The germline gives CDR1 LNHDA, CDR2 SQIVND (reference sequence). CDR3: CASSIAGLRSYEQYF. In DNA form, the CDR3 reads TGTGCCAGTAGTATCGCGGGGTTACGTTCCTACGAGCAGTACTTC.

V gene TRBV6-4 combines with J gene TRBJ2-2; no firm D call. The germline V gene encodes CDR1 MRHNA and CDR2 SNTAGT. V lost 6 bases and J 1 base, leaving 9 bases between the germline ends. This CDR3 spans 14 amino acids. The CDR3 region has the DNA TGTGCCAGCAGGGTCCCGAGGAACACCGGGGAGCTGTTTTTT. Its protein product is CASRVPRNTGELFF.

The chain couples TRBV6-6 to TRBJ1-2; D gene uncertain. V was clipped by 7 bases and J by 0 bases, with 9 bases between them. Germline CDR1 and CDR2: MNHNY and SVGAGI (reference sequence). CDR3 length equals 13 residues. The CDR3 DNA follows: TGTGCCAGCATGGGCAGTTCTAACTATGGCTACACCTTC. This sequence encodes CASMGSSNYGYTF.

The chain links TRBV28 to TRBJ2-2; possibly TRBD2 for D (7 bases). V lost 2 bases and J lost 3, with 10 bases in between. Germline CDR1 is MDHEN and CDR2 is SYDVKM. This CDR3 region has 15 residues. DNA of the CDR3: TGTGCCAGCAGTTTAAGGGGGAGGGACACCGGGGAGCTGTTTTTT. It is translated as CASSLRGRDTGELFF.

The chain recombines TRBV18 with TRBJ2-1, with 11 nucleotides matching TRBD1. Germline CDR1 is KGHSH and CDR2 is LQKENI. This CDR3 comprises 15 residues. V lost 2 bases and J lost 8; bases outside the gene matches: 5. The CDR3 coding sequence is TGTGCCAGCTCACCAACCGGGACAGGGGGTGATGAGCAGTTCTTC. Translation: CASSPTGTGGDEQFF.

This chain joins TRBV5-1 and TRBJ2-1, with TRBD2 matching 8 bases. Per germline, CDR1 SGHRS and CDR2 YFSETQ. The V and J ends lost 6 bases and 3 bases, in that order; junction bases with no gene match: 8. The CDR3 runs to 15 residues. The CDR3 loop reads CASKSGGDDYNEQFF. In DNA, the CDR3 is TGCGCCAGCAAGTCGGGAGGGGACGACTACAATGAGCAGTTCTTC.

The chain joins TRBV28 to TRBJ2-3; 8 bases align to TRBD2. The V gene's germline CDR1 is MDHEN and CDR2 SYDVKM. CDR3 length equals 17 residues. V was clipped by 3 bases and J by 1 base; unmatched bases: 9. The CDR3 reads CASSFFYQAGGTDTQYF. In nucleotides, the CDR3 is TGTGCCAGCAGTTTTTTTTACCAAGCGGGGGGCACAGATACGCAGTATTTT.

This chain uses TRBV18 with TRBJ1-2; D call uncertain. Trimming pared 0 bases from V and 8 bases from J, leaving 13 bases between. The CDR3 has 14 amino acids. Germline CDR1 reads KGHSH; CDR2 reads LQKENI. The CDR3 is CASSPPARVGGYTF. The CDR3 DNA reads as TGTGCCAGCTCACCACCAGCGAGGGTGGGAGGCTACACCTTC.

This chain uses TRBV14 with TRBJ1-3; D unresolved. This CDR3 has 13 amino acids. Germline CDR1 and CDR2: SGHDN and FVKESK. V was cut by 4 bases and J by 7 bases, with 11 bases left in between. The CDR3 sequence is CASSRILGNTIYF. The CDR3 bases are TGTGCCAGCAGCCGAATTCTAGGTAACACCATATATTTT.